The next 29 T cell receptor beta chains were all read from a single sample in a study of cytomegalovirus exposure and HLA in healthy donors. The PCR contained 60 Vbeta and 13 Jbeta primers. Here immunoSEQ multiplex PCR was the method, and the copy in TCRdb shows in-frame clones only, minus some. The sample yields around 140,000 clones, approximately 73% seen once. Sequenced input: PBMCs. These receptors were taken from a woman in her late teens or twenties in good health and CMV-seronegative.

As to this clone: Its ends do not fully match the called genes, so a read error is possible. The genes are TRBV27 and TRBJ2-6; TRBD1 agrees at 9 bases. The CDR3 covers 20 residues. Germline lookup yields CDR1 MNHEY and CDR2 SMNVEV (reference sequence). The CDR3 sequence is CASSLGTGPSSVSGANGLTF. The CDR3, as DNA: TGTGCCAGCAGTTTAGGGACAGGGCCGTCTTCGGTCTCTGGGGCCAACGGCCTGACTTTC.

The chain links TRBV10-3 to TRBJ1-4, with D unresolved. Deletions cut 6 bases from V and 6 bases from J, with 14 bases between. The V gene's germline CDR1 is ENHRY and CDR2 SYGVKD. The CDR3 has 14 residues. Here the CDR3 DNA reads TGTGCCATCAGCCGCGGAGGAAAGGATGAAAAACTGTTTTTT. Translating it yields CAISRGGKDEKLFF.

The CDR3 loop reads CASSLSWTANTGELFF. The CDR3, as DNA: TGTGCCAGCAGTTTATCCTGGACAGCGAACACCGGGGAGCTGTTTTTT. This chain joins TRBV28 and TRBJ2-2; D is perhaps TRBD1 (6 bases). The CDR3 covers 16 residues. The germline V and J ends were trimmed by 1 base and 0 bases, with 9 bases remaining between them. Looked up from germline, CDR1 is MDHEN and CDR2 is SYDVKM.

The genes are TRBV6-5 and TRBJ1-5; the D gene is possibly TRBD1 (5 bases). The V gene lost 2 bases and the J gene lost 4 bases, with 12 bases spanning the gap. Looked up from germline, CDR1 is MNHEY and CDR2 is SVGAGI. The CDR3 spans 15 residues. CDR3 region: CASSYGWGGNQPQHF. The CDR3 DNA is TGTGCCAGCAGTTACGGGTGGGGGGGTAATCAGCCCCAGCATTTT.

The CDR3: CASSLLKQIYGYTF. The CDR3, as DNA: TGTGCCAGCAGTTTATTAAAACAGATCTATGGCTACACCTTC. This chain links TRBV28 with TRBJ1-2; no reliable D call. The CDR3 has 14 amino acids. V lost 1 base, J lost 4 bases, and 10 bases lay in between. Germline V gene lookup returns CDR1 MDHEN and CDR2 SYDVKM.

J is TRBJ2-7 and V is TRBV7-9, with 12 bases fitting TRBD2. Germline loops: CDR1 SEHNR, CDR2 FQNEAQ (reference sequence). The CDR3 has 16 amino acids. The CDR3 DNA is TGTGCCAGCAGCTTAGATGGGACTAGCGGGTCCTACGGGCAGTACGTC. Translated, it gives CASSLDGTSGSYGQYV.

This clone was observed a handful of times. The rearrangement joins TRBV2 to TRBJ1-2, with TRBD1 as a possible D gene (5 bases). V lost 2 bases and J lost 7, with 14 bases in between. CDR1 is SNHLY and CDR2 is FYNNEI in the germline V gene. The CDR3 covers 14 residues. In nucleotides, the CDR3 is TGTGCCAGCAGTGAACGGCAGGGCCTGAGTGGCTACACCTTC. It translates to CASSERQGLSGYTF. Complete variable domain (other parts from reference TRBV2 and TRBJ1-2): EPEVTQTPSHQVTQMGQEVILRCVPISNHLYFYWYRQILGQKVEFLVSFYNNEISEKSEIFDDQFSVERPDGSNFTLKIRSTKLEDSAMYFCASSERQGLSGYTFGSGTRLTVV.

CDR3 loop: CASSFRDQPQHF. The DNA of the CDR3 is TGTGCCAGCAGCTTCAGGGATCAGCCCCAGCATTTT. The chain recombines TRBV13 with TRBJ1-5, with D possibly TRBD1 on 5 matching bases. Germline CDR1 is PRHDT and CDR2 is FYEKMQ (reference sequence). This CDR3 has 12 amino acids. V lost 3 bases and J lost 5, with 5 bases in between. Complete variable domain (other parts from reference TRBV13 and TRBJ1-5): AAGVIQSPRHLIKEKRETATLKCYPIPRHDTVYWYQQGPGQDPQFLISFYEKMQSDKGSIPDRFSAQQFSDYHSELNMSSLELGDSALYFCASSFRDQPQHFGDGTRLSIL.

The gene calls are TRBV30 and TRBJ1-6; D perhaps matches TRBD1 (5 bases). This CDR3 is 11 amino acids long. The V gene's germline CDR1 is GTSNPN and CDR2 SVGIG (reference sequence). Trimming removed 3 bases from V and 12 bases from J, with 9 bases in between. The CDR3 DNA reads TGTGCCTGGAGCCTTCAGGGACCCCTCCACTTT. Translation: CAWSLQGPLHF.

This rearrangement joins TRBV4-3 to TRBJ2-5; tentative D call: TRBD1 (6 bases). V dropped 1 base and J dropped 1 base, with 16 bases sitting between them. In germline, CDR1 is LGHNA, CDR2 YSLEER. The length of the CDR3 is 17 residues. CDR3 coding DNA: TGCGCCAGCAGCCAAGCCGACGCAGGGGTTCTCCAAGAGACCCAGTACTTC. This codes for CASSQADAGVLQETQYF.

This clone has more than one count but fewer than ten. V gene TRBV6-5 combines with J gene TRBJ2-5; 7 bases are shared with TRBD2. The closer fit of TRBJ2-7 to the DNA end suggests the J call may be wrong. The CDR3 is made up of 15 amino acids. Per germline, CDR1 MNHEY and CDR2 SVGAGI. The CDR3 DNA sequence: TGTGCCAGCAGACGGGAGGTGTACTACTTATACGAGCAGTACTTC. It yields the protein CASRREVYYLYEQYF.

The chain is built from TRBV19 and TRBJ1-5; D ambiguous. The germline V and J ends were trimmed by 2 bases and 0 bases, with 20 bases remaining between them. The germline gives CDR1 LNHDA, CDR2 SQIVND (reference sequence). This CDR3 spans 19 amino acids. DNA of the CDR3: TGTGCCAGTAGTATAATACAGCAGATAAGTTATGGTAGCAATCAGCCCCAGCATTTT. It is translated as CASSIIQQISYGSNQPQHF.

The rearrangement joins TRBV28 to TRBJ1-1; TRBD1 agrees at 8 bases. The germline V gene has CDR1 MDHEN and CDR2 SYDVKM. The junction had 9 bases not matched to a gene; V was cut back by 3 bases and J by 3 bases. The CDR3 consists of 16 residues. The CDR3 loop is CASSFDRGIRDTEAFF. The CDR3 nucleotides read TGTGCCAGCAGTTTCGACAGGGGTATTAGAGACACTGAAGCTTTCTTT.

This sequence joins TRBV4-2 and TRBJ2-1; 9 bases map to TRBD2. The CDR3 is 16 residues long. Germline values: CDR1 LGHNA, CDR2 YNFKEQ. Unmatched junction bases numbered 4, after V lost 0 bases and J lost 4 bases. The CDR3 protein is CASSQDSAGGYNEQFF. In DNA form, the CDR3 reads TGTGCCAGCAGCCAAGATTCAGCGGGGGGATACAATGAGCAGTTCTTC.

The genes are TRBV7-8 and TRBJ2-1, with a weak D call TRBD2 (5 bases). V lost 5 bases and J 0 bases, leaving 17 bases between the germline ends. Germline CDR1 SGHVS, CDR2 FQNEAQ. The CDR3 runs to 17 residues. The CDR3 sequence is CASSPPRAEASYNEQFF. The CDR3 DNA is TGTGCCAGCAGCCCCCCGAGGGCGGAGGCCTCCTACAATGAGCAGTTCTTC. Variable domain in full (rest from reference TRBV7-8 and TRBJ2-1): GAGVSQSPRYKVAKRGQDVALRCDPISGHVSLFWYQQALGQGPEFLTYFQNEAQLDKSGLPSDRFFAERPEGSVSTLKIQRTQQEDSAVYLCASSPPRAEASYNEQFFGPGTRLTVL.

The chain links TRBV19 to TRBJ2-7; 10 bases line up with TRBD2. Germline assignment: CDR1 LNHDA and CDR2 SQIVND (reference sequence). This CDR3 is built from 13 residues. Trimming removed 6 bases from V and 5 bases from J; junction bases left unmatched: 4. CDR3: CASSWGLAHEQYV. The CDR3, as DNA: TGTGCCAGTAGCTGGGGACTAGCGCACGAGCAGTACGTC.

This clone was observed a handful of times. The chain combines TRBV9 with TRBJ2-7; 8 bases align to TRBD1. The V segment lost 4 bases and the J segment 0 bases; nucleotides outside the gene matches: 9. This CDR3 is 16 amino acids long. Germline V gene sequence: CDR1 SGDLS, CDR2 YYNGEE. CDR3 region: CASSPWGQDLSYEQYF. The CDR3 region has the DNA TGTGCCAGCAGCCCATGGGGACAGGACCTCTCCTACGAGCAGTACTTC. Full variable domain (rest looked up from reference TRBV9 and TRBJ2-7): DSGVTQTPKHLITATGQRVTLRCSPRSGDLSVYWYQQSLDQGLQFLIQYYNGEERAKGNILERFSAQQFPDLHSELNLSSLELGDSALYFCASSPWGQDLSYEQYFGPGTRLTVT.

The CDR3 bases are TGTGCCAGCAGAAGACCGGGACAGGGGCTCTACGAGCAGTACTTC. Its protein product is CASRRPGQGLYEQYF. The rearrangement links TRBV6-5 to TRBJ2-7; TRBD1 aligns across 10 bases. This CDR3 is built from 15 residues. Germline CDR1 and CDR2: MNHEY and SVGAGI. After removal of 6 bases from V and 3 bases from J, the junction contained 8 bases not matched to a gene.

The chain combines TRBV5-1 with TRBJ2-1; TRBD1 might be the D (6 bases). This CDR3 region has 15 residues. The germline V gene has CDR1 SGHRS and CDR2 YFSETQ. The V end was cut by 4 bases, the J end by 6 bases, with 17 bases between. CDR3 DNA sequence: TGCGCCAGCAGCGCCGTGGGGGCGGGCACCAATGAGCAGTTCTTC. This codes for CASSAVGAGTNEQFF.

There are a few counts of this clone. The chain combines TRBV5-4 with TRBJ2-2; the D gene is possibly TRBD2 (6 bases). The germline V gene encodes CDR1 SGHNT and CDR2 YYREEE (reference sequence). The length of the CDR3 is 15 residues. The ends were cut back, 4 bases at V and 1 base at J, with 11 bases in the middle. The CDR3 sequence is CASSRDWQNTGELFF. CDR3 bases: TGTGCCAGCAGCCGGGACTGGCAGAACACCGGGGAGCTGTTTTTT. The full variable domain, with the rest looked up from reference TRBV5-4 and TRBJ2-2, is ETGVTQSPTHLIKTRGQQVTLRCSSQSGHNTVSWYQQALGQGPQFIFQYYREEENGRGNFPPRFSGLQFPNYSSELNVNALELDDSALYLCASSRDWQNTGELFFGEGSRLTVL.

This chain joins TRBV6-1 and TRBJ2-7, with 11 bases identical to TRBD1. J gave up 2 bases and V 5 bases, and 5 bases lay outside the gene matches. Germline CDR1 is MNHNS and CDR2 is SASEGT. The CDR3 is 15 amino acids. In DNA, the CDR3 is TGTGCCAGCAGTTCCGGGACAGGGGGTCCCTACGAGCAGTACTTC. It translates to CASSSGTGGPYEQYF.

The chain couples TRBV6-1 to TRBJ2-7, with 12 positions matching TRBD1. Germline loops: CDR1 MNHNS, CDR2 SASEGT. V trimming: 2 bases; J trimming: 6 bases; junction bases outside the gene matches: 5. The CDR3 runs 15 residues. CDR3 protein: CASSELGTGGREQYV. The CDR3, as DNA: TGTGCCAGCAGTGAATTGGGGACAGGGGGCCGCGAGCAGTACGTC.

The chain carries TRBV9 and TRBJ2-2, with D perhaps TRBD1 (7 bases). Germline-derived CDR1 and CDR2 are SGDLS and YYNGEE. This CDR3 has 17 amino acids. V was clipped by 4 bases and J by 1 base, with 17 bases between them. The DNA of the CDR3 is TGTGCCAGCAGCCCCCGTGGGGGGACAGTGAACACCGGGGAGCTGTTTTTT. Translating it yields CASSPRGGTVNTGELFF.

This clone was counted only a few times. V is TRBV11-2 and J is TRBJ1-3; no clear D gene. V lost 2 bases, J lost 3 bases, and 5 bases lay in between. The germline V gene has CDR1 SGHAT and CDR2 FQNNGV. The CDR3 contains 13 residues. The CDR3 nucleotides read TGTGCCAGCAGCTTACGGGTTGGAAACACCATATATTTT. It translates to CASSLRVGNTIYF. The variable domain in full, completed from reference TRBV11-2 and TRBJ1-3, reads EAGVAQSPRYKIIEKRQSVAFWCNPISGHATLYWYQQILGQGPKLLIQFQNNGVVDDSQLPKDRFSAERLKGVDSTLKIQPAKLEDSAVYLCASSLRVGNTIYFGEGSWLTVV.

The chain carries TRBV9 and TRBJ2-2; D is perhaps TRBD1 (6 bases). The V end lost 3 bases, the J end lost 7 bases, and 10 bases lay between the germline ends. CDR1 and CDR2 from the germline V gene are SGDLS and YYNGEE. The CDR3 extends over 13 amino acids. CDR3 protein: CASSEDRFGELFF. CDR3 sequence (DNA): TGTGCCAGCAGCGAAGACAGGTTCGGGGAGCTGTTTTTT.

This clone was counted a few times. The rearrangement links TRBV6-5 to TRBJ2-3, with 7 bases lining up with TRBD2. J lost 3 bases, V lost 6 bases, and 9 bases had no gene match. The CDR3 has 15 residues. Per the germline V gene, CDR1 is MNHEY and CDR2 is SVGAGI. The CDR3 DNA follows: TGTGCCAGCAGCCCCTACGCGGGGGAAACAGATACGCAGTATTTT. Protein sequence: CASSPYAGETDTQYF.

V usage is TRBV11-3 and J usage is TRBJ2-2, with D perhaps matching TRBD2 (6 bases). In germline, CDR1 is SGHNT, CDR2 YENEEA. CDR3 length: 19 residues. Trimming took off 2 bases at V and 0 bases at J, with 19 bases between the two ends. The CDR3 region is CASSLPLGGYNSNTGELFF. CDR3 DNA: TGTGCCAGCAGCTTACCTCTTGGGGGGTATAATTCGAACACCGGGGAGCTGTTTTTT.

This clone was recorded a few times. The rearrangement links TRBV7-8 to TRBJ2-5; 7 bases align to TRBD2. The V gene end was trimmed by 7 bases and the J gene end by 1 base; junction bases not matched to a gene: 3. Per the germline V gene, CDR1 is SGHVS and CDR2 is FQNEAQ. The CDR3 consists of 13 residues. The CDR3 DNA reads as TGTGCCAGCAACGGGGGGTTCCAAGAGACCCAGTACTTC. It is translated as CASNGGFQETQYF.

This clone was seen only a few times. The genes are TRBV7-9 and TRBJ2-7; 9 bases fit TRBD1. The CDR3 is 14 amino acids. CDR1 SEHNR and CDR2 FQNEAQ come from the germline V gene (reference sequence). Trimming took 4 bases from V and 6 from J; bases not matched to a gene: 7. CDR3 nucleotide sequence: TGTGCCAGCAGCTCCTCCGGGACAGGGATCGAGCAGTACGTC. Protein product: CASSSSGTGIEQYV.